This T cell receptor beta chain was sequenced during a study of CD8 T cells in Susac syndrome. A remark on this clonotype: Its antigen is not known.

CD8+ and CD4+ T cells were negatively isolated; TEMRA cells were FACS-enriched. The germline V gene encodes CDR1 SNHLY and CDR2 FYNNEI. The length of the CDR3 is 11 residues. Trimming took 5 bases from V and 4 from J, leaving 6 bases between them. Whole-study findings and limits: Only a relatively small number of individuals were included in the TCR sequencing and HLA analysis.

RNA totalling roughly 0.45 to 1 ug underwent reverse transcription with random hexamers. TCR beta CDR3 was amplified by immunoSEQ multiplex PCR. This amplification extended across 54 Vbeta and 13 Jbeta segments. TCRdb fed the immunoSEQ multiplex PCR reads into MiXCR, producing one record per CDR3 protein. The table lists about 150,000 distinct CDR3 sequences, roughly 92% of them singletons. The sequence came from a human donor with multiple sclerosis. Sequencing was done on a sample of CD4+ T cells from PBMCs. The rearrangement links TRBV2 to TRBJ2-7; D uncertain. CDR3 sequence reads: CASSMMYEQYF. In DNA, the CDR3 is TGTGCCAGCAGTATGATGTACGAGCAGTACTTC.